Below are 10 T cell receptor beta chains sequenced from a single sample in a study of siplizumab effects on memory and regulatory T cells. Measured with immunoSEQ multiplex PCR; TCRdb has only the in-frame clones, and not every one. The sample lists 120,000 or so clones; roughly 90% were seen once. Sequencing used CD4+ T cells sorted from blood. The source is a human donor in good health.

The chain couples TRBV10-2 to TRBJ2-3, with D uncertain. CDR3 length: 13 residues. The V end was cut by 11 bases, the J end by 1 base, with 13 bases between. CDR1 and CDR2 from the germline V gene are WSHSY and SAAADI. The CDR3 nucleotides read TGCGCCTCGCTCGTCAGTGGCACAGATACGCAGTATTTT. Translating it yields CASLVSGTDTQYF.

The rearrangement joins TRBV7-3 to TRBJ2-2; 8 positions match TRBD2. CDR3 size: 20 residues. From germline, CDR1 is SGHTA and CDR2 FQGTGA. J lost 5 bases, V lost 2 bases, and 19 bases had no gene match. CDR3 DNA sequence: TGTGCCAGCAGCTTATCCCGGGACCCTGGACTAGCTGGGAGGACCGGGGAGCTGTTTTTT. This sequence encodes CASSLSRDPGLAGRTGELFF.

The chain employs TRBV2 and TRBJ2-7, with D tentatively TRBD1 (7 bases). Trimming left V 7 bases short and J 4 bases short, with 17 bases between. The CDR3 totals 14 residues. Germline-derived CDR1 and CDR2 are SNHLY and FYNNEI. The CDR3 nucleotides read TGTGCCAGCAATGGGGGCAGGGGGACTTACGAGCAGTACTTC. Amino acids: CASNGGRGTYEQYF.

This clone occurred once. The chain couples TRBV6-5 to TRBJ1-2, with 7 bases lining up with TRBD1. The CDR3 spans 14 residues. Germline assignment: CDR1 MNHEY and CDR2 SVGAGI. Losses at the gene ends were 5 bases for V and 5 bases for J; bases not matched to a gene: 8. The CDR3 region is CASSAGQLTYGYTF. DNA of the CDR3: TGTGCCAGCAGTGCGGGACAGCTTACTTATGGCTACACCTTC.

The chain uses TRBV13 and TRBJ2-7; D remains ambiguous. The CDR3 is 13 amino acids. The germline V gene encodes CDR1 PRHDT and CDR2 FYEKMQ (reference sequence). Trimming stripped 6 bases from V and 3 bases from J, with 12 bases between. Written as DNA, the CDR3 is TGTGCCAGCAGTAAGGGTTTGCTCTACGAGCAGTACTTC. This encodes CASSKGLLYEQYF.

This chain connects TRBV18 to TRBJ1-6; the match to TRBD1 covers 7 bases. The CDR3 covers 14 residues. V was clipped by 7 bases and J by 5 bases; unmatched bases: 5. Germline lookup yields CDR1 KGHSH and CDR2 LQKENI. Here the CDR3 reads CASLQGRDNSPLHF. In nucleotides, the CDR3 is TGTGCCAGCTTACAGGGGAGGGATAATTCACCCCTCCACTTT.

V usage is TRBV2 and J usage is TRBJ2-7; tentative D call: TRBD2 (6 bases). This CDR3 region has 13 residues. V was trimmed by 4 bases and J by 4 bases, leaving 11 bases between them. Per the germline V gene, CDR1 is SNHLY and CDR2 is FYNNEI. CDR3 DNA: TGTGCCAGCAGTGCCCCCGGGAGTTACGAGCAGTACTTC. It yields the protein CASSAPGSYEQYF.

V and J are TRBV10-3 and TRBJ2-1; unclear D gene. The V gene's germline CDR1 is ENHRY and CDR2 SYGVKD. Trimming pared 0 bases from V and 5 bases from J, leaving 8 bases between. The CDR3 is 14 amino acids. The CDR3 nucleotides are TGTGCCATCAGTGAGTCGTCGGCCAACAATGAGCAGTTCTTC. Its translation is CAISESSANNEQFF.

The chain employs TRBV27 and TRBJ1-1; no clear D gene. V lost 4 bases and J 5 bases, leaving 5 bases between the germline ends. CDR1 is MNHEY and CDR2 is SMNVEV in the germline V gene (reference sequence). The CDR3 runs 11 residues. DNA of the CDR3: TGTGCCAGCAGTTCTGGTACTGAAGCTTTCTTT. This codes for CASSSGTEAFF.

The chain has TRBV6-6 and TRBJ2-7; a possible D gene is TRBD2 (6 bases). Germline loops: CDR1 MNHNY, CDR2 SVGAGI (reference sequence). V was cut by 0 bases and J by 4 bases, with 13 bases left in between. The CDR3 loop spans 15 amino acids. The CDR3 DNA follows: TGTGCCAGCAGTTACTCGCCCCCTAGCGAGTACGAGCAGTACTTC. It is translated as CASSYSPPSEYEQYF.